This TCR gamma chain was identified in a study of γδ T cells in repeated Plasmodium falciparum infection. The wider study: Four controlled malaria infections with P. falciparum NF54 spanned roughly 640 days.

TCRdb re-called clones from the multiplex PCR reads via CATT. This sample yields 12,000 to 15,000 gamma-chain clones, of which roughly 1.7% are seen a single time; approximately 30% belongs to the top ten. Vgamma9/Vdelta2+ and Vdelta2-negative gammadelta T cells were flow-sorted from PBMC for bulk sequencing. This clone was seen a few times. TCRdb pairs this DNA with a much larger clone's protein that differs at residue 5, likely a read error; the protein shown was translated from the DNA. The CDR3 extends over 12 amino acids. Germline V CDR1 and CDR2: GITISATS, ISYDGTV (reference sequence). This clonotype originated in a pool of human donors (malaria-infected and uninfected, not separated). Sequencing was done on a sample of gamma-delta T cells from blood. The V call is TRGV9, the J call TRGJ1 or TRGJ2. The J gene is absent in TCRdb and was assigned here via DNA matching to germline. The CDR3 nucleotides are TGTGCCTTGTGGAAGGTCTTTAATAAGAAACTCTTT. Protein sequence: CALWKVFNKKLF.